These 6 T cell receptor beta chains were all obtained from the same sample, sequenced in a study of Tregs in tolerant kidney transplant recipients. The repertoire was sequenced with immunoSEQ multiplex PCR; TCRdb's copy has only in-frame clones and lacks some. The sample records more than 70,000 clones, 90% to 95% being singletons. Mixed chimerism was transient after nonmyeloablative marrow transplants from related graft donors. The sample was CD4+ T cells from blood (PBMCs), taken 24 months after the transplant. Receptors were obtained from a human patient who received a combined kidney and bone marrow transplant. Certain T cells may be donor cells from the graft.

In its sample, this clone was seen a few times. The chain couples TRBV10-3 to TRBJ1-1; maybe TRBD1 (6 bases). Germline CDR1 reads ENHRY; CDR2 reads SYGVKD. V lost 4 bases to trimming and J lost 11 bases, with 11 bases between them. The CDR3 runs 11 residues. The DNA for the CDR3 is TGTGCCATCAGTGCCGGACAGACGGCTTTCTTT. Its protein is CAISAGQTAFF.

This chain links TRBV5-8 with TRBJ2-1; TRBD1 agrees at 9 bases. The germline V gene has CDR1 SGHTS and CDR2 YDEGEE. Trimming at V came to 5 bases and at J to 10 bases, leaving 16 bases not matched to a gene. This CDR3 spans 16 amino acids. The CDR3 reads CASRRPGQGTVGEQFF. CDR3 nucleotide sequence: TGTGCCAGCAGGCGGCCGGGACAGGGAACCGTAGGCGAGCAGTTCTTC.

V gene TRBV5-6 combines with J gene TRBJ2-3; TRBD2 might be the D (6 bases). The CDR3 extends over 12 amino acids. From germline, CDR1 is SGHDT and CDR2 YYEEEE. V lost 10 bases to trimming and J lost 0 bases, with 9 bases between them. The CDR3 DNA reads as TGTGCCTCCGGGACTAGCACAGATACGCAGTATTTT. It yields the protein CASGTSTDTQYF.

This chain links TRBV7-9 with TRBJ1-1, with TRBD1 as a possible D gene (6 bases). Trimming shortened V by 4 bases and J by 4 bases, and 22 bases separated the two germline ends. The CDR3 runs to 17 residues. In germline, CDR1 is SEHNR, CDR2 FQNEAQ (reference sequence). The CDR3 region is CASSSPHFNRVGTEAFF. The CDR3 nucleotides read TGTGCCAGCAGCTCACCTCACTTTAACAGGGTAGGCACTGAAGCTTTCTTT. Drawing the rest from reference TRBV7-9 and TRBJ1-1, the complete variable domain is DTGVSQNPRHKITKRGQNVTFRCDPISEHNRLYWYRQTLGQGPEFLTYFQNEAQLEKSRLLSDRFSAERPKGSFSTLEIQRTEQGDSAMYLCASSSPHFNRVGTEAFFGQGTRLTVV.

The J gene is TRBJ2-7, the V gene TRBV4-1; TRBD2 aligns across 12 bases. The length of the CDR3 is 18 residues. Trimming removed 4 bases from V and 0 bases from J; junction bases left unmatched: 10. The germline V gene has CDR1 MGHRA and CDR2 YSYEKL. CDR3 in amino acids: CASSLQLAGGPSSYEQYF. CDR3 DNA sequence: TGCGCCAGCAGCCTACAACTAGCGGGGGGCCCGAGCTCCTACGAGCAGTACTTC.

The chain employs TRBV19 and TRBJ1-5; D is unresolved. The V and J ends lost 1 base and 6 bases respectively, with 10 bases between them. The CDR3 consists of 14 residues. Germline V gene sequence: CDR1 LNHDA, CDR2 SQIVND (reference sequence). The CDR3 nucleotides read TGTGCCAGTAGTATAGGTCAGACAACTCAGCCCCAGCATTTT. Amino acids: CASSIGQTTQPQHF.